This entry lists 3 T cell receptor beta chains sequenced from one sample in a study of identical twins. In TCRdb, the 5' RACE reads were re-called with MiXCR into one record per CDR3 protein. The sample contains 400,000 to 600,000 distinct CDR3 sequences, approximately 20% of which appear only once. The same sample was also studied in work on yellow fever vaccine responses in identical twins.

Sequenced input: CD4+ T cells sorted from blood. The receptors derive from a woman aged 18-29 years in good health.

This clonotype has a handful of counts. The genes are TRBV20-1 and TRBJ2-1; D is perhaps TRBD2 (5 bases). Germline loops: CDR1 DFQATT, CDR2 SNEGSKA (reference sequence). The CDR3 has 12 amino acids. V was shortened by 5 bases and J by 6 bases, with 11 bases between the two germline ends. The CDR3 nucleotides are TGCAGTGCTCCCCTAGCATCCAATGAGCAGTTCTTC. Its protein is CSAPLASNEQFF.

The chain couples TRBV10-3 to TRBJ2-5, with D possibly matching TRBD1 (5 bases). Germline CDR1 reads ENHRY; CDR2 reads SYGVKD. The CDR3 is 13 residues long. Trimming took 8 bases from V and 3 from J, leaving 13 bases between them. The CDR3 DNA is TGTGCCATCGGGGCGGCGGCCGAAGAGACCCAGTACTTC. This codes for CAIGAAAEETQYF.

This clonotype was detected only a few times. CDR3 in DNA: TGTGCCAGCAGTCTGGTCGGATCGCTGGAACTAGCGATCTCCTACAATGAGCAGTTCTTC. Amino acids: CASSLVGSLELAISYNEQFF. V is TRBV5-6 and J is TRBJ2-1; 7 bases fit TRBD2. Trimming removed 5 bases from V and 0 bases from J; junction bases left unmatched: 20. CDR3 length: 20 amino acids. Germline loops: CDR1 SGHDT, CDR2 YYEEEE.